What follows describes a single T cell receptor beta chain. Its antigen is currently unknown. Sequenced material consisted of expressed TCRB transcripts (all of the isolated RNA was reverse transcribed). Libraries were prepared by immunoSEQ multiplex PCR; TCRdb keeps only in-frame clonotypes and omits some of them. The sample holds 120,000 to 150,000 clones, about 13% seen once. The sample belongs to a study of beta chain features in type 1 diabetes. Study context: Age and gender were similar between patients and healthy donors, as were cell yields.

V gave up 10 bases and J gave up 10 bases, with 15 bases separating them. Looked up from germline, CDR1 is SEHNR and CDR2 is FQNEAQ (reference sequence). This CDR3 spans 11 amino acids. General study findings and limits: Insertion counts at VDJ junctions were lower in type 1 diabetes patients, who also showed more deletions there. Among patients with Type 1 diabetes, TCRB CDR3s were moderately but significantly shorter in every one of the four CD4+ subsets. PCR might favor shorter templates, but any such skew would affect patients and controls equally.

Sequencing was done on a sample of central memory CD4+ T cells from blood. V is TRBV7-9 and J is TRBJ2-3, with a weak D call TRBD2 (5 bases). This clonotype originated in a young man with type 1 diabetes. The CDR3 sequence is CAIASGYSQYF. In DNA, the CDR3 is TGTGCCATCGCGTCGGGGTATTCGCAGTATTTT.